This TCR beta chain was found in a study of metastatic and nonmetastatic thyroid tumors. As for the study in general: Comparative analysis of repertoires was undertaken across blood and tumor or nodule tissue obtained from malignant and benign thyroid patients.

In the original analysis: Clinicopathological groups supplied CDR3 differences that were used to build a distant-metastasis classifier for papillary thyroid cancer. TCRdb recomputed clones from the PCR reads via MiXCR. The V and J calls shown here were made by TCRdb, not taken from the authors' results. The sample carries about 7,400 clones, 3.3% recorded once. No treatment of any kind had been given to any patient before thyroid surgery. General observations from the study: In blood and tumor, TCR beta diversity was reportedly significantly higher in malignant thyroid tumors than in benign nodules.

This clone was counted at least ten times. Antigen unknown. The CDR3 has 16 amino acids. Germline V gives CDR1 LNHDA, CDR2 SQIVND (reference sequence). V shed 5 bases and J shed 0 bases, with 16 bases lying between them. This clonotype was sampled from a female donor with papillary thyroid cancer or a benign thyroid nodule (not recorded which). Some clones in this sample may be carry-over from other donors' samples. The genes are TRBV19 and TRBJ2-5; the D gene is possibly TRBD1 (5 bases). Sample: tumor tissue. The CDR3 DNA sequence: TGTGCCAGTAGTTCCGGTTCGGCAGGGTACCAAGAGACCCAGTACTTC. It specifies CASSSGSAGYQETQYF. The variable domain in full, with the rest retrieved from reference TRBV19 and TRBJ2-5, is DGGITQSPKYLFRKEGQNVTLSCEQNLNHDAMYWYRQDPGQGLRLIYYSQIVNDFQKGDIAEGYSVSREKKESFPLTVTSAQKNPTAFYLCASSSGSAGYQETQYFGPGTRLLVL.